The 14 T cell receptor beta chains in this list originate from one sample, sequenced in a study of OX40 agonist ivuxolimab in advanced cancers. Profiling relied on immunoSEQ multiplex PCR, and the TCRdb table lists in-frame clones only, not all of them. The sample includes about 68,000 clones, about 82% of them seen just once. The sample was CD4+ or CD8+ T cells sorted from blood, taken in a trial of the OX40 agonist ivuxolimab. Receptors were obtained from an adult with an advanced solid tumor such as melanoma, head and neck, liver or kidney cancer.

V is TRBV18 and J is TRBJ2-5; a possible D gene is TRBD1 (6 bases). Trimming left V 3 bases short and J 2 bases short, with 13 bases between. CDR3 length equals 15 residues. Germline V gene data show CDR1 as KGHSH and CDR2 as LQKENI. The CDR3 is CASSPLDSQQETQYF. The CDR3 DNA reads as TGTGCCAGCTCACCCTTGGACAGCCAACAAGAGACCCAGTACTTC. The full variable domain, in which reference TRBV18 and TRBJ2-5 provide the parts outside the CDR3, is NAGVMQNPRHLVRRRGQEARLRCSPMKGHSHVYWYRQLPEEGLKFMVYLQKENIIDESGMPKERFSAEFPKEGPSILRIQQVVRGDSAAYFCASSPLDSQQETQYFGPGTRLLVL.

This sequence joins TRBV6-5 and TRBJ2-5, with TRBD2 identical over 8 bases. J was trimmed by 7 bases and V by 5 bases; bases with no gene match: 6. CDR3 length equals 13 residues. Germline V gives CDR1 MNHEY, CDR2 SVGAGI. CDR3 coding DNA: TGTGCCAGCAGTCTGAACGCGGGAGGGACCCAGTACTTC. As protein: CASSLNAGGTQYF.

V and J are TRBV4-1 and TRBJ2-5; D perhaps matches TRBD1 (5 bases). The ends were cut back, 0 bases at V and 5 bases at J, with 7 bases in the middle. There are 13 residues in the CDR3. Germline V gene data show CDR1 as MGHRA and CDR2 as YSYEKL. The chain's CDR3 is CASSQEGVETQYF. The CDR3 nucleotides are TGCGCCAGCAGCCAAGAAGGGGTCGAGACCCAGTACTTC.

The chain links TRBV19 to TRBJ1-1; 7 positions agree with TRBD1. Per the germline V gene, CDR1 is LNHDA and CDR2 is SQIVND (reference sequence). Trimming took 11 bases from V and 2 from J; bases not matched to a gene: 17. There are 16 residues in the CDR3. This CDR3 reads CASGRIGDSLNTEAFF. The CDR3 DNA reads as TGTGCCTCGGGCCGTATAGGGGACAGCCTTAACACTGAAGCTTTCTTT.

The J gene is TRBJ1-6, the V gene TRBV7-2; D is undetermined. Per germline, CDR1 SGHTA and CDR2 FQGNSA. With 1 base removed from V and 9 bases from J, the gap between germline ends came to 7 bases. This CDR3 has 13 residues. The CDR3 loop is CASSLDWGSPLHF. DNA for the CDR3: TGTGCCAGCAGCTTAGATTGGGGTTCACCCCTCCACTTT.

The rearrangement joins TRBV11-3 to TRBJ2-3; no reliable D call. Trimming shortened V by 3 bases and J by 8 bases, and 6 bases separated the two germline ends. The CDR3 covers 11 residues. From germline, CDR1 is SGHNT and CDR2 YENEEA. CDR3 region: CASSFEGTQYF. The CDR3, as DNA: TGTGCCAGCAGCTTCGAAGGTACGCAGTATTTT.

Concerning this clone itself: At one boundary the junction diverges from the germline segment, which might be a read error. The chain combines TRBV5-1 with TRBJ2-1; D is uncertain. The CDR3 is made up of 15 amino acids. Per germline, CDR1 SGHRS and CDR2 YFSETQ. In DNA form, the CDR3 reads TGCGCCAGCAGCTTGGGAGTGCCCTCCAACAATGAGCAGTTCTTC. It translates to CASSLGVPSNNEQFF.

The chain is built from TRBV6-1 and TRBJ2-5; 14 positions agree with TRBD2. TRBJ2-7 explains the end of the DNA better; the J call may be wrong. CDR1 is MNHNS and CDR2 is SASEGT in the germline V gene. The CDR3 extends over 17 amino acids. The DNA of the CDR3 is TGTGCCAGCAGTGATCGACTAGCGGGAGGGCTAAGGTACGAGCAGTACTTC. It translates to CASSDRLAGGLRYEQYF.

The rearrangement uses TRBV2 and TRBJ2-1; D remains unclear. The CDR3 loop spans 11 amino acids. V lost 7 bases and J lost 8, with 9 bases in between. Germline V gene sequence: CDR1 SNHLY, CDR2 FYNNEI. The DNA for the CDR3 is TGTGCCAGCACATTGTTGGATGAGCAGTTCTTC. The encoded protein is CASTLLDEQFF.

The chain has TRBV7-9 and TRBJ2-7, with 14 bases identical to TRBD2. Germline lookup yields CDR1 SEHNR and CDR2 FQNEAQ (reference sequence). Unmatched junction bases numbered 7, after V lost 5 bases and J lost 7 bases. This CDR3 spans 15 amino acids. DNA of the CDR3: TGTGCCAGCAGCCCCCGACTAGCGGGAGGGCAGGAGCAGTACTTC. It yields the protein CASSPRLAGGQEQYF.

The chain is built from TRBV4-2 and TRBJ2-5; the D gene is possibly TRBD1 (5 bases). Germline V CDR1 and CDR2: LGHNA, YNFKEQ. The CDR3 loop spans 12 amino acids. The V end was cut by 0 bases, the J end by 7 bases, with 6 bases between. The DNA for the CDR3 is TGTGCCAGCAGCCAAGATCAGGGGACCCAGTACTTC. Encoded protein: CASSQDQGTQYF.

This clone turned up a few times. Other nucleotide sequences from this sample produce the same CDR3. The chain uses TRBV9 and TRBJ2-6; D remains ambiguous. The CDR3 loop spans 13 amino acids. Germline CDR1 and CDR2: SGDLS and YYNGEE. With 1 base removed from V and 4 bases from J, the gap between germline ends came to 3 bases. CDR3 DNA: TGTGCCAGCAGCGTAACAGGGGCCAACGTCCTGACTTTC. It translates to CASSVTGANVLTF.

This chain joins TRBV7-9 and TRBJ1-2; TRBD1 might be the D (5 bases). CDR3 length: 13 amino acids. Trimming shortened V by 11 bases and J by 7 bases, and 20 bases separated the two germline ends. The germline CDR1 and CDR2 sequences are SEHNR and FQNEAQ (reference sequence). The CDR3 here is CAALRQGYGGYTF. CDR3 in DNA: TGTGCCGCCCTAAGGCAGGGTTATGGTGGCTACACCTTC.

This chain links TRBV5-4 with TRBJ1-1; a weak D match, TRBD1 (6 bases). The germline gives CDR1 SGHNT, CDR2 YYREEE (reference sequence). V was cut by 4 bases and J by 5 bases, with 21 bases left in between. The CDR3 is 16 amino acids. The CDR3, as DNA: TGTGCCAGCAGCGATAACGAATTATGGGGGCCGACTGAAGCTTTCTTT. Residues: CASSDNELWGPTEAFF.